The source of this T cell receptor beta chain is a study of immune cell composition in non-small cell lung cancer. Overall study context: Most cases were lung adenocarcinoma or squamous cell carcinoma.

This clone was seen only a few times. Its antigen is not identified. Generated by immunoSEQ multiplex PCR, the TCRdb table keeps only in-frame clones and is missing some. This sample has about 3,300 clones, with roughly two thirds found just once. The normal lung sample lay at least 3 cm, and maximally far, from the tumour. Looked up from germline, CDR1 is SGHTA and CDR2 is FQGNSA. The CDR3 consists of 17 residues. The junction had 6 bases not matched to a gene; V was cut back by 5 bases and J by 1 base. Points from the study as a whole: Clones >0.5% enriched in tumour were rarer in adenocarcinoma (roughly 33%) than squamous (approximately 80%).

The material sequenced was non-adjacent lung tissue. This chain connects TRBV7-2 to TRBJ2-3; TRBD2 agrees at 13 bases. The TCR originated in a human donor with non-small cell lung cancer. The CDR3 here is CASSRLAGGGGTDTQYF. DNA of the CDR3: TGTGCCAGCAGCCGACTAGCGGGGGGCGGGGGCACAGATACGCAGTATTTT.